The 13 T cell receptor beta chains below were found in one sample sequenced in a study of a mutant IDH1 vaccine in newly diagnosed glioma. Time point specified: week 5, during vaccination. Mutant IDH1 20-mer peptide, at 300 ug, made up each vaccine dose, with topical imiquimod. Repertoires were generated with immunoSEQ multiplex PCR, while TCRdb's copy carries only in-frame clones and drops some. The sample shows approximately 38,000 clones, 80% to 90% of them seen only once. No cognate antigen is known for these TCRs. Sequencing used PBMCs, obtained from a glioma patient whose treatment included an IDH1 peptide vaccine. These receptors came from a man between 35 and 55 years old with glioma.

This chain uses TRBV7-2 with TRBJ1-3, with a weak D call TRBD1 (6 bases). The length of the CDR3 is 14 residues. With 2 bases removed from V and 9 bases from J, the gap between germline ends came to 14 bases. CDR1 and CDR2 (germline): SGHTA, FQGNSA. CDR3 sequence: CASSLSGQGLTIYF. CDR3 coding DNA: TGTGCCAGCAGCTTAAGCGGGCAGGGGCTCACCATATATTTT.

In DNA form, the CDR3 reads TGTGCCAGCAGCTTAGAATTCAGTAGCGGGAGGGGCGCAGATACGCAGTATTTT. This translates into CASSLEFSSGRGADTQYF. The chain couples TRBV7-2 to TRBJ2-3; TRBD2 aligns across 11 bases. The trim removed 1 base at V and 4 bases at J, leaving 10 bases unmatched. Germline CDR1 is SGHTA and CDR2 is FQGNSA. This CDR3 is built from 18 residues.

CDR3 in DNA: TGTGCCAGCAGCTTGGAGACTGGGTACACAGATACGCAGTATTTT. Protein product: CASSLETGYTDTQYF. The rearrangement links TRBV5-6 to TRBJ2-3, with D unresolved. The CDR3 spans 15 residues. In germline, CDR1 is SGHDT, CDR2 YYEEEE. V was trimmed by 0 bases and J by 2 bases, leaving 10 bases between them.

The rearrangement links TRBV28 to TRBJ2-2, with TRBD1 identical over 8 bases. The germline V gene has CDR1 MDHEN and CDR2 SYDVKM. V shed 6 bases and J 1 base; nucleotides not matched to a gene: 4. The CDR3 length is 15 residues. CDR3 residues: CASRPGGLNTGELFF. DNA of the CDR3: TGTGCCAGCAGGCCAGGGGGCTTGAACACCGGGGAGCTGTTTTTT.

This clone was picked up a small number of times. The CDR3 DNA follows: TGCGCCAGCAGTGAGTCGACCCGGAAGGAGAACTACGAGCAGTACTTC. Its translation is CASSESTRKENYEQYF. The J gene is TRBJ2-7, the V gene TRBV10-1; D is undetermined. This CDR3 contains 16 residues. V lost 0 bases and J lost 3, with 15 bases in between. From germline, CDR1 is WNHNN and CDR2 SYGVQD (reference sequence).

The chain uses TRBV5-5 and TRBJ1-1; no reliable D call. The germline CDR1 and CDR2 sequences are SGHKS and YYEKEE (reference sequence). The CDR3 is made up of 15 amino acids. Trimming stripped 4 bases from V and 0 bases from J, with 13 bases between. CDR3 DNA sequence: TGTGCCAGCAGCGCATACCTGGGCATGAACACTGAAGCTTTCTTT. Translation: CASSAYLGMNTEAFF.

This chain uses TRBV4-1 with TRBJ2-1; 8 bases map to TRBD2. This CDR3 contains 14 residues. Per the germline V gene, CDR1 is MGHRA and CDR2 is YSYEKL. Trimming at V came to 6 bases and at J to 7 bases, leaving 8 bases not matched to a gene. The CDR3 nucleotides are TGCGCCAGCAGTTACAGCGGGAGTTTAAATGAGCAGTTCTTC. As protein: CASSYSGSLNEQFF.

This chain joins TRBV7-8 and TRBJ2-5; the match to TRBD1 covers 8 bases. The length of the CDR3 is 16 residues. V lost 3 bases to trimming and J lost 4 bases; unmatched junction nucleotides: 10. Germline CDR1 and CDR2: SGHVS and FQNEAQ. For the CDR3, the DNA is TGTGCCAGCAGCTTTTTCGGCAGGGGGCTTCGAGAGACCCAGTACTTC. Translation: CASSFFGRGLRETQYF. Filled out from reference TRBV7-8 and TRBJ2-5, the complete variable domain reads GAGVSQSPRYKVAKRGQDVALRCDPISGHVSLFWYQQALGQGPEFLTYFQNEAQLDKSGLPSDRFFAERPEGSVSTLKIQRTQQEDSAVYLCASSFFGRGLRETQYFGPGTRLLVL.

In this sample, this clone turned up once. V usage is TRBV6-4 and J usage is TRBJ2-1, with D possibly matching TRBD1 (6 bases). Trimming removed 1 base at V and 7 bases at J, with 14 bases between. The CDR3 has 15 residues. The V gene's germline CDR1 is MRHNA and CDR2 SNTAGT. This CDR3 reads CASSDLDTTGNEQFF. CDR3 nucleotides: TGTGCCAGCAGTGACTTAGATACAACAGGGAATGAGCAGTTCTTC.

In regard to this clone: The germline gene is not matched at one end of the junction; a read error may be the cause. The chain uses TRBV7-7 and TRBJ2-1, with D possibly TRBD2 on 5 matching bases. This CDR3 has 15 amino acids. CDR1 and CDR2 (germline): SSHAT, FNYEAQ (reference sequence). CDR3 residues: CASSLESGLYNEQFF. CDR3 in DNA: TGTGCTAGCAGCTTAGAAAGCGGATTATACAATGAGCAGTTCTTC. Complete variable domain (other parts from reference TRBV7-7 and TRBJ2-1): GAGVSQSPRYKVTKRGQDVTLRCDPISSHATLYWYQQALGQGPEFLTYFNYEAQPDKSGLPSDRFSAERPEGSISTLTIQRTEQRDSAMYRCASSLESGLYNEQFFGPGTRLTVL.

This clone has a single count. V gene TRBV18 combines with J gene TRBJ1-1; weak D call: TRBD1 (5 bases). Germline-derived CDR1 and CDR2 are KGHSH and LQKENI. The V and J ends lost 5 bases and 3 bases respectively, with 7 bases between them. The CDR3 loop spans 12 amino acids. As DNA, the CDR3 is TGTGCCAGCTCAGGGGGATACACTGAAGCTTTCTTT. Translated: CASSGGYTEAFF.

The rearrangement joins TRBV5-1 to TRBJ2-7; 9 bases are shared with TRBD2. CDR3 length equals 14 residues. The germline V gene encodes CDR1 SGHRS and CDR2 YFSETQ. Losses at the gene ends were 3 bases for V and 5 bases for J; bases not matched to a gene: 6. Here the CDR3 DNA reads TGCGCCAGCAGCTGGGCCGGGACTAGCAACGAGCAGTACTTC. Residues: CASSWAGTSNEQYF. Filled out from reference TRBV5-1 and TRBJ2-7, the complete variable domain reads KAGVTQTPRYLIKTRGQQVTLSCSPISGHRSVSWYQQTPGQGLQFLFEYFSETQRNKGNFPGRFSGRQFSNSRSEMNVSTLELGDSALYLCASSWAGTSNEQYFGPGTRLTVT.

In its sample, this clone was seen once. The chain carries TRBV11-2 and TRBJ2-3; 14 bases map to TRBD2. J gave up 3 bases and V 3 bases, and 8 bases lay outside the gene matches. In germline, CDR1 is SGHAT, CDR2 FQNNGV. The CDR3 sequence is 18 residues long. The CDR3 region is CASSFLGTSGSVTDTQYF. CDR3 DNA: TGTGCCAGCAGCTTCTTAGGGACTAGCGGGAGCGTGACAGATACGCAGTATTTT.